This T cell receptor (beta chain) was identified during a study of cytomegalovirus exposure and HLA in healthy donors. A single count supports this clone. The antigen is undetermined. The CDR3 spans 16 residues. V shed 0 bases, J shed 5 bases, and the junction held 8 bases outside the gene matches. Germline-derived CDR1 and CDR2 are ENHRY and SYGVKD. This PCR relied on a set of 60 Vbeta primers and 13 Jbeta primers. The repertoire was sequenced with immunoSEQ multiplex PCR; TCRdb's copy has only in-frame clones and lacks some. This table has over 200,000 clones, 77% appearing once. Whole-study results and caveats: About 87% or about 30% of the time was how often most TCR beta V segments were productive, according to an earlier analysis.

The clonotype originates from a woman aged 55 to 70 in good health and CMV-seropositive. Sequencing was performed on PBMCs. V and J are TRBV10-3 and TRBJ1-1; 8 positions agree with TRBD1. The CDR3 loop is CAISESRTGRGTEAFF. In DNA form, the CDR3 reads TGTGCCATCAGTGAGTCCCGGACAGGGAGGGGGACTGAAGCTTTCTTT.